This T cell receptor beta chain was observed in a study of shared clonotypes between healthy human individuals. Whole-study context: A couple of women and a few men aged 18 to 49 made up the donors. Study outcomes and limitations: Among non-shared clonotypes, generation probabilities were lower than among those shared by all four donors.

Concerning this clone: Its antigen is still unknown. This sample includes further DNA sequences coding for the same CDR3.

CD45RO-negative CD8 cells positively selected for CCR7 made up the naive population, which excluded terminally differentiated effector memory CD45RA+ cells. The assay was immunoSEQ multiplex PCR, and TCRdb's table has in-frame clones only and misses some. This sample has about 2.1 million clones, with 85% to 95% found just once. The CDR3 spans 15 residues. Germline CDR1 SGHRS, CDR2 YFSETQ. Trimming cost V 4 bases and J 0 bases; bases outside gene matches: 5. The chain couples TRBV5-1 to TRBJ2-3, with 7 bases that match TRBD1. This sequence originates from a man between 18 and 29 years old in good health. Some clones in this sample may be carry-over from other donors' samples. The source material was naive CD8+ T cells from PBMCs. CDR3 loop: CASSLGTASTDTQYF. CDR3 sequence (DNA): TGCGCCAGCAGCCTCGGGACAGCTAGCACAGATACGCAGTATTTT.